This T cell receptor beta chain is from a study of cytomegalovirus exposure and HLA in healthy donors. This CDR3 contains 15 residues. CDR1 is LNHDA and CDR2 is SQIVND in the germline V gene (reference sequence). V was clipped by 5 bases and J by 5 bases, with 18 bases between them. Study conclusions and caveats: Later on, an analysis showed TCR association rates differing by HLA locus, with DRB1 the most and HLA-C the fewest. An analysis done earlier found most TCR beta V segments productive about 90% or about 30% of the time. In a later analysis, HLA-associated TCR beta chains were more clonally expanded than equally common others.

Details on this clone: Its antigen remains unknown.

The PCR had 60 Vbeta and 13 Jbeta primers. Produced via immunoSEQ multiplex PCR; TCRdb's table is partial and in-frame only. The sample contains 150,000 to 200,000 clones, 78% of which appear only once. Healthy donors of bone marrow made up the group. The sequence was collected from a woman in her twenties or thirties in good health and CMV-seropositive. The chain employs TRBV19 and TRBJ1-1; D is ambiguous. Sequencing input: PBMCs. CDR3 DNA sequence: TGTGCCAGTAGTCCGAGAAAAGGAGGTAATACTGAAGCTTTCTTT. Encoded protein: CASSPRKGGNTEAFF.